This T cell receptor beta chain is drawn from a study of T cells in Graves' hyperthyroidism and ophthalmopathy. Overall study: The blood sample was taken at first diagnosis, before treatment began.

Authors of the study amplified TCR beta CDR3 regions from RNA transcripts. When the TCR CDR3 underwent first-round RT-PCR, the HTBI primer set was used. TCRdb itself ran the multiplex PCR reads through MiXCR, one entry per CDR3 protein. The table has around 420,000 distinct CDR3 sequences, 15% to 19% seen once. CDR1 SNHLY and CDR2 FYNNEI come from the germline V gene. This CDR3 is built from 14 residues. This clonotype turned up a few times. One junction end does not reproduce the germline sequence, and a read error may be involved. The V call is TRBV2, the J call TRBJ2-6; D is ambiguous. This clonotype originated in a young woman with Graves' hyperthyroidism. Source material: blood. The chain's CDR3 is CACRLNSGANVLTF. In DNA form, the CDR3 reads TGTGCCTGCAGACTGAACTCTGGGGCCAACGTCCTGACTTTC.